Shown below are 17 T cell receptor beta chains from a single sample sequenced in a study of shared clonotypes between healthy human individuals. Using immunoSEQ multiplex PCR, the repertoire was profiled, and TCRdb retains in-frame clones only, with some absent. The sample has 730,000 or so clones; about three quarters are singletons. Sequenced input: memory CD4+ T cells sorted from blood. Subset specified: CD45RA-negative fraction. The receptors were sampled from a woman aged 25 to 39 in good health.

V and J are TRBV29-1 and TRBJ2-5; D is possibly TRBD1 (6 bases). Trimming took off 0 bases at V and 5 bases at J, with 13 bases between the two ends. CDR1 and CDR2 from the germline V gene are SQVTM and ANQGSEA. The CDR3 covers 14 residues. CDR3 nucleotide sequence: TGCAGCGTTGAAGACACAGGGCGGAGGGAGACCCAGTACTTC. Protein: CSVEDTGRRETQYF.

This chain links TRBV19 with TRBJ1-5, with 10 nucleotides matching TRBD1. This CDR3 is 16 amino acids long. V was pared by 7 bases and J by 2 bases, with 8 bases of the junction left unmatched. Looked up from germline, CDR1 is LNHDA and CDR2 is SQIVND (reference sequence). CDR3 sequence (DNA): TGTGCCAGTATTCAAGGACAGGGGGAAGGCAATCAGCCCCAGCATTTT. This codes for CASIQGQGEGNQPQHF. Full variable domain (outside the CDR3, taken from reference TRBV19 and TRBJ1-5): DGGITQSPKYLFRKEGQNVTLSCEQNLNHDAMYWYRQDPGQGLRLIYYSQIVNDFQKGDIAEGYSVSREKKESFPLTVTSAQKNPTAFYLCASIQGQGEGNQPQHFGDGTRLSIL.

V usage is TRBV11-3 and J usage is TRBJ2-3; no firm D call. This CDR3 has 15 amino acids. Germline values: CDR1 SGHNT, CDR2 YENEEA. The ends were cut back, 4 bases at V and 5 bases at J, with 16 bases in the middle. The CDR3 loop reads CASSCPWVWGDTQYF. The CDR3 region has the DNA TGTGCCAGCAGCTGCCCTTGGGTGTGGGGAGATACGCAGTATTTT.

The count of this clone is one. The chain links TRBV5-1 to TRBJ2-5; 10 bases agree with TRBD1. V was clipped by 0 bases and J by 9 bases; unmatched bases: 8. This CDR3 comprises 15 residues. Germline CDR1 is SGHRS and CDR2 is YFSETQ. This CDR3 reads CASSLAQGQGTPQYF. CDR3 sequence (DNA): TGCGCCAGCAGCTTGGCCCAGGGACAGGGGACGCCCCAGTACTTC.

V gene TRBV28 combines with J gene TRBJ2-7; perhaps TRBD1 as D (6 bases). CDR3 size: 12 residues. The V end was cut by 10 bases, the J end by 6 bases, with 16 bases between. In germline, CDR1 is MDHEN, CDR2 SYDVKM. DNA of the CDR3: TGTGCCATTCAGGGGCAGGGATCCGAGCAGTACTTC. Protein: CAIQGQGSEQYF.

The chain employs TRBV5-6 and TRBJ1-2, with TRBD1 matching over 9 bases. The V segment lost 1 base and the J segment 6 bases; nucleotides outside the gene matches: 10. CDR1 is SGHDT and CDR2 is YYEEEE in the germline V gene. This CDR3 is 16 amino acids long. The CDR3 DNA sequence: TGTGCCAGCAGCTTGAAGGTTGGGACAGGGATAAATGGCTACACCTTC. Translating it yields CASSLKVGTGINGYTF. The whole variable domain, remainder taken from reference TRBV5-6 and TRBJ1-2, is DAGVTQSPTHLIKTRGQQVTLRCSPKSGHDTVSWYQQALGQGPQFIFQYYEEEERQRGNFPDRFSGHQFPNYSSELNVNALLLGDSALYLCASSLKVGTGINGYTFGSGTRLTVV.

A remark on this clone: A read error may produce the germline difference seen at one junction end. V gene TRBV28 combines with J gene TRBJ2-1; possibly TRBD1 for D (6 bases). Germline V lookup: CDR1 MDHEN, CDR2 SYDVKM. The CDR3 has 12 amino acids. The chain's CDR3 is CASSLTGKSIVF. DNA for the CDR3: TGTGCCAGCAGTTTAACAGGGAAAAGTATTGTCTTC.

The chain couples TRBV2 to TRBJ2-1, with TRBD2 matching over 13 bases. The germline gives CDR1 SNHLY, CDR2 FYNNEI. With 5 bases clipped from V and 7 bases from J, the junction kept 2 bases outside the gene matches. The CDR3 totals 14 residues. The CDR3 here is CASSPGLAGNEQFF. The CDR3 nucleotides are TGTGCCAGCAGTCCGGGACTAGCGGGAAATGAGCAGTTCTTC.

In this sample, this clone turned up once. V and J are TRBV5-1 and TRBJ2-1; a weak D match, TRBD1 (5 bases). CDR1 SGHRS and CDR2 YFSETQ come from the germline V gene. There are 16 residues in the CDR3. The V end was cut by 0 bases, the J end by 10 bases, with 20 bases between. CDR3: CASSLAGLGRSREQFF. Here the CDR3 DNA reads TGCGCCAGCAGCTTGGCCGGTCTGGGGCGGAGTCGAGAGCAGTTCTTC.

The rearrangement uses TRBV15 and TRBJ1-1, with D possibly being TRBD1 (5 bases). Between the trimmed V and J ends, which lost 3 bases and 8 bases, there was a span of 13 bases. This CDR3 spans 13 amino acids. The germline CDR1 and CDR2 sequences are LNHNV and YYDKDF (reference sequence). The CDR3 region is CATSSYRSTEAFF. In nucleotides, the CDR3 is TGTGCCACCAGCAGCTACAGGAGCACCGAAGCTTTCTTT.

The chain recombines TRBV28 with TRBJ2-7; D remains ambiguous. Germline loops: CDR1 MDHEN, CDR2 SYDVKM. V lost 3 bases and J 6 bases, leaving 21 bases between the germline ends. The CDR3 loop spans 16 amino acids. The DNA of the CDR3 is TGTGCCAGCAGTTTCCAGAAGCCGCTAGATCAGTCCGAGCAGTACTTC. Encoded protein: CASSFQKPLDQSEQYF.

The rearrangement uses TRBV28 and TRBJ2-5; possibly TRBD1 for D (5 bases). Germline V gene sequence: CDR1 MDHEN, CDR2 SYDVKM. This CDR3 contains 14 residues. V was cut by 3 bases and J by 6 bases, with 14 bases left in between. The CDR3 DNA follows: TGTGCCAGCAGTTTTTGGCAGGGCGGAAAGACCCAGTACTTC. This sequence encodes CASSFWQGGKTQYF.

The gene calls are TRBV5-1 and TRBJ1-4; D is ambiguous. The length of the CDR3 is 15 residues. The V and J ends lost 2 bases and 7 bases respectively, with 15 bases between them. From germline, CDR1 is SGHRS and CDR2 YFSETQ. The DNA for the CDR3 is TGCGCCAGCAGCTTAGTCGGCGAGGGCGGTGAAAAACTGTTTTTT. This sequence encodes CASSLVGEGGEKLFF.

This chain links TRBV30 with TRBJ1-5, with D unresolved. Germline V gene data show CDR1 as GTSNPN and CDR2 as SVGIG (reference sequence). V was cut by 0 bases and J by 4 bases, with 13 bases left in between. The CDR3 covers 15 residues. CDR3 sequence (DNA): TGTGCCTGGAGTGTACAAGGTGGGAGAAATCAGCCCCAGCATTTT. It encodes CAWSVQGGRNQPQHF.

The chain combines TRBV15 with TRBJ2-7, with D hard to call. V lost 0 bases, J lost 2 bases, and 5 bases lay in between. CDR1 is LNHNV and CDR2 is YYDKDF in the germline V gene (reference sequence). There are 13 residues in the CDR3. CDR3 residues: CATSRDTAYEQYF. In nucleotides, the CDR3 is TGTGCCACCAGCAGAGATACGGCCTACGAGCAGTACTTC.

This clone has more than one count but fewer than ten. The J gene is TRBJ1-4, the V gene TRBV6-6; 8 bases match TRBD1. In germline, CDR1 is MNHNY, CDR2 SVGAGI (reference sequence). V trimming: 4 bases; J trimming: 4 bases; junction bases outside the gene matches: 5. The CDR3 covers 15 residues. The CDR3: CASSFTTGDNEKLFF. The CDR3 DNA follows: TGTGCCAGCAGTTTCACGACAGGGGATAATGAAAAACTGTTTTTT.

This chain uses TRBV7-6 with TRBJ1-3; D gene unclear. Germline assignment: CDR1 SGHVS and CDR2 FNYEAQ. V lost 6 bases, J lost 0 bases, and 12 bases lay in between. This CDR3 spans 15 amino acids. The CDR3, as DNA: TGTGCCAGCAGTGCCCCAGACGACTCTGGAAACACCATATATTTT. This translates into CASSAPDDSGNTIYF.